This section outlines one T cell receptor beta chain sequence together with its context. These data originate in a study of blood T cell repertoires in COVID-19. Background on the study: The United States, Italy and Spain supplied acute and convalescent COVID-19 samples. PBMCs, B-cell-depleted T cells, or T cells provided the cDNA or gDNA that made up the material.

Enrollees, roughly 18 to 90 years old, lived in 25 or so US areas. Allocation to cohorts depended on clinical history reported by the participants. J lost 0 bases, V lost 6 bases, and 4 bases had no gene match. The CDR3 extends over 15 amino acids. The germline V gene encodes CDR1 KGHDR and CDR2 SFDVKD. Libraries were prepared by immunoSEQ multiplex PCR; TCRdb keeps only in-frame clonotypes and omits some of them. The sample consists of 400,000 or so clones, 90% of them appearing once. This chain connects TRBV24-1 to TRBJ1-5; 7 nucleotides line up with TRBD1. This clonotype was sampled from a man aged 18 to 29 who had recovered from COVID-19. Material: PBMCs or T cells enriched from blood (not recorded which). CDR3 DNA sequence: TGTGCCACCAGTCGGGGGACAGATAGCAATCAGCCCCAGCATTTT. Amino acid sequence: CATSRGTDSNQPQHF.